Listed below are T cell receptor beta chains from one sample, sequenced in a study of T cell responses to AZD1222 COVID-19 vaccine. TCRdb's copy holds only in-frame clones and misses some; the assay was immunoSEQ multiplex PCR. The sample yields around 97,000 clones, 91% seen once. This specimen was peripheral blood, taken on day 0 of AZD1222 vaccination. Receptor source: an adult in good health. Both conserved end residues are part of each CDR3. D genes are given only for firm matches. The listing skips clone size in some rows; elsewhere it reads once, few, many or a size class.

j_call d_call v_call clone_size cdr3_aa cdr3_nt
TRBJ1-2 . TRBV18 . CASSRLGNSNYGYTF TGTGCCAGCTCACGGTTAGGGAACTCTAACTATGGCTACACCTTC
TRBJ1-1 . TRBV30 once CAWSVRGRDTEAFF TGTGCCTGGAGTGTACGGGGCAGGGACACTGAAGCTTTCTTT
TRBJ2-2 . TRBV6-5 . CATRQAGGTGELFF TGTGCCACCCGACAGGCTGGAGGCACCGGGGAGCTGTTTTTT
TRBJ1-5 . TRBV28 once CASSPYRRNQPQHF TGTGCCAGCAGCCCCTACAGGCGTAATCAGCCCCAGCATTTT
TRBJ2-1 . TRBV4-1 . CASSQDARSSYNEQFF TGCGCCAGCAGCCAAGATGCCCGGAGCTCCTACAATGAGCAGTTCTTC
TRBJ1-1 . TRBV12-5 . CASGLVTGSEAFF TGTGCTAGTGGTTTGGTAACAGGGTCTGAAGCTTTCTTT
TRBJ2-7 . TRBV19 . CASSIRSVPYEQYF TGTGCCAGTAGTATTCGCAGCGTTCCCTACGAGCAGTACTTC
TRBJ1-5 . TRBV28 . CASSLLVRGNGQPQHF TGTGCCAGCAGTTTATTAGTTCGGGGGAATGGTCAGCCCCAGCATTTT
TRBJ1-4 TRBD1 TRBV29-1 . CSVTGGNEKLFF TGCAGCGTGACAGGGGGAAATGAAAAACTGTTTTTT
TRBJ2-1 TRBD2 TRBV5-1 . CASSLDGTSSYNEQFF TGCGCCAGCAGCTTGGACGGGACTAGCAGCTACAATGAGCAGTTCTTC
TRBJ2-1 TRBD2 TRBV28 . CASRTSEYNEQFF TGTGCCAGCAGGACTAGCGAGTACAATGAGCAGTTCTTC
TRBJ2-1 TRBD2 TRBV2 once CASSRLAGGKFF TGTGCCAGCAGTCGACTAGCGGGAGGGAAGTTCTTC
TRBJ2-3 . TRBV4-1 . CASSETGRSTDTQYF TGCGCCAGCAGCGAGACGGGTCGGAGCACAGATACGCAGTATTTT
TRBJ1-1 . TRBV5-8 . CASSSGQGVDTEAFF TGTGCCAGCAGCTCGGGTCAGGGCGTGGACACTGAAGCTTTCTTT
TRBJ1-2 TRBD1 TRBV28 . CASSLDRAMDGYTF TGTGCCAGCAGCCTGGACAGGGCTATGGATGGCTACACCTTC
TRBJ2-7 . TRBV30 . CAWSVLTSYEQYF TGTGCCTGGAGTGTACTGACCTCCTACGAGCAGTACTTC
TRBJ2-7 . TRBV5-5 . CASSAGSTYEQYF TGTGCCAGCAGCGCGGGATCCACCTACGAGCAGTACTTC
TRBJ1-1 . TRBV7-3 once CASSLSMNTEAFF TGTGCCAGCAGCTTGAGTATGAACACTGAAGCTTTCTTT
TRBJ2-1 . TRBV6-2/TRBV6-3 . CASSRIETSSYNEQFF TGTGCCAGCAGTCGGATTGAGACAAGCTCCTACAATGAGCAGTTCTTC
TRBJ1-4 . TRBV3-1/TRBV3-2 . CASSQGTVNKELFF TGTGCCAGCAGCCAAGGGACAGTGAACAAAGAACTGTTTTTT
TRBJ1-5 . TRBV28 few CASSLPDYNQPQHF TGTGCCAGCAGCCTGCCAGACTACAATCAGCCCCAGCATTTT
TRBJ2-1 . TRBV6-1 . CASSEVGSPKGNEQFF TGTGCCAGCAGTGAAGTTGGGAGCCCTAAAGGGAATGAGCAGTTCTTC
TRBJ1-1 . TRBV5-1 . CASSLETNPRDTKGYTEAFF TGCGCCAGCAGCTTGGAAACGAATCCCCGGGACACTAAAGGGTACACTGAAGCTTTCTTT
TRBJ2-1 TRBD2 TRBV7-9 . CASSPLAGGSYNEQFF TGTGCCAGCAGCCCATTAGCGGGAGGTTCCTACAATGAGCAGTTCTTC
TRBJ1-1 . TRBV19 . CASSIGTVNTEAFF TGTGCCAGTAGTATAGGGACAGTGAACACTGAAGCTTTCTTT
TRBJ1-5 . TRBV21-1 . CASSIWRPQHF TGTGCCAGCAGCATATGGAGGCCCCAGCATTTT
TRBJ2-5 . TRBV7-7 . CASTLGTSSETQYF TGTGCCAGCACCCTCGGGACCTCTTCAGAGACCCAGTACTTC
TRBJ1-2 . TRBV28 . CASSLGIYYGYTF TGTGCCAGCAGTTTAGGGATCTACTATGGCTACACCTTC
TRBJ2-4 . TRBV18 . CASSPYPGPKNIQYF TGTGCCAGCTCACCTTACCCGGGACCAAAAAACATTCAGTACTTC
TRBJ1-1 . TRBV14 . CASSPGEIGEAFF TGTGCCAGCAGCCCCGGAGAAATAGGAGAAGCTTTCTTT
TRBJ2-1 . TRBV4-1 . CASSPRWEGNEQFF TGCGCCAGCAGCCCTCGGTGGGAAGGGAATGAGCAGTTCTTC
TRBJ2-1 . TRBV9 few CASSVDVSGSGTYNEQFF TGTGCCAGCAGCGTAGACGTTAGCGGAAGCGGAACCTACAATGAGCAGTTCTTC